The T cell receptor (beta chain) under discussion was sequenced for a study of T cells in Graves' hyperthyroidism and ophthalmopathy. This CDR3 has 18 residues. Per the germline V gene, CDR1 is MNHEY and CDR2 is SMNVEV (reference sequence). Trimming removed 2 bases from V and 0 bases from J, with 17 bases in between. Overall study findings and caveats: Expanded thyroid clonotypes (above 0.001) were mostly also found in blood. Separation of ophthalmopathy from stable hyperthyroidism was achieved by a 13 V-J model.

Diagnosis of hyperthyroidism was new in patients aged 18 to 65, and its duration was under 2 months. Blood from later-ophthalmopathy patients was taken at first hyperthyroidism diagnosis. A note on this clonotype: Its antigen is as yet unknown.

RNA transcripts were the template for amplifying TCR beta CDR3 regions. First-round RT-PCR targeting the TCR CDR3 was performed with the HTBI primer set. TCRdb passed the multiplex PCR reads through MiXCR, listing each CDR3 protein once. Among under 750,000 distinct CDR3 sequences, 18% were seen once, and the ten largest hold over 15%. The clonotype originates from a woman aged 45-59 years with Graves' hyperthyroidism that later progressed to Graves' ophthalmopathy. Input material: blood. This chain uses TRBV27 with TRBJ2-1; D might be TRBD2 (6 bases). Here the CDR3 reads CASSLRPPSDGSYNEQFF. CDR3 DNA: TGTGCCAGCAGTTTAAGGCCCCCTAGCGATGGCTCCTACAATGAGCAGTTCTTC.